This TCR beta chain was profiled in a study of neurological immune-mediated disorders. This clonotype was found many times. A single record per CDR3 protein comes from TCRdb applying MiXCR to the 5' RACE reads. The repertoire includes more than 45,000 distinct CDR3 sequences, about 3.7% of them detected once, and approximately 6.3% sits in the top ten. Trimming at V came to 5 bases and at J to 2 bases, leaving 8 bases not matched to a gene. The CDR3 spans 15 residues. Germline V gene sequence: CDR1 MNHNY, CDR2 SVGAGI (reference sequence). The unsorted libraries were prepared from 2 million PBMCs (stored at -80 C).

This receptor was taken from a man in his forties or fifties with multiple sclerosis. The chain is built from TRBV6-6 and TRBJ1-2; 7 bases line up with TRBD1. The sequenced sample was PBMCs. The CDR3 DNA sequence: TGTGCCAGCAGTCCGACACAGGGGCGGAACTATGGCTACACCTTC. Residues: CASSPTQGRNYGYTF.